The sample holds one count of the clone carrying this T cell receptor (beta chain). The data stem from a study of control samples from healthy donors and cancer patients. This table comes from immunoSEQ multiplex PCR, and its TCRdb copy is limited to in-frame clones, with some not included. The sample shows under 20,000 clones, more than 70% of them seen only once. Sample: PBMCs. The sequence was obtained from a woman between 65 and 79 years old with colorectal cancer.

The CDR3 sequence is CASSLSPNQPQHF. CDR3 coding DNA: TGCGCCAGCAGCTTGAGTCCTAATCAGCCCCAGCATTTT. The rearrangement links TRBV5-1 to TRBJ1-5; unclear D gene. There are 13 residues in the CDR3. The V gene's germline CDR1 is SGHRS and CDR2 YFSETQ. The V gene lost 1 base and the J gene lost 4 bases, with 6 bases spanning the gap.